This is a list of T cell receptor beta chains from one sample in a study of post-analysis software for immune sequencing data. MiXCR was run by TCRdb on the PCR reads, yielding one entry per CDR3 protein. The profile shows about 760,000 distinct CDR3 sequences, about 27% of them singletons. Sequencing was carried out using blood. These receptor sequences come from a girl aged 5 to 17 with multiple sclerosis. The CDR3 runs from the conserved cysteine through the conserved F or W. D genes are given only for firm matches. Some rows have no size entry. The others give once, few or many, or a class for an expanded clone.

clone size,V gene,D gene,J gene,CDR3 DNA,CDR3 protein
few,TRBV28,.,TRBJ1-1,TGTGCCAGCAGTTCCCCGGGGGACTCCAACACTGAAGCTTTCTTT,CASSSPGDSNTEAFF
few,TRBV10-3,.,TRBJ2-7,TGTGCCATCAGTGAGGACCTAATTCGCTACGAGCAGTACTTC,CAISEDLIRYEQYF
few,TRBV7-9,.,TRBJ1-2,TGTGCCAGCAGCCCACTCTGGGGGGTGGAAGGCTACACCTTC,CASSPLWGVEGYTF
.,TRBV12-3/TRBV12-4,.,TRBJ2-1,TGTGCCAGCAGTTTAGTTGTGAACGGTGAGCAGTTCTTC,CASSLVVNGEQFF
.,TRBV7-2,TRBD2,TRBJ2-5,TGTGCCAGCAGCCGACCCCTAGCGGGGACCGCCCAGTACTTC,CASSRPLAGTAQYF
.,TRBV20-1,TRBD1,TRBJ1-2,TGCAGTGCCCCAGGGGGCGATGGCTACACCTTC,CSAPGGDGYTF
.,TRBV20-1,TRBD1,TRBJ2-1,TGCAGTGCTAGTCCCAAGACAGGGGCGGGCTACAATGAGCAGTTCTTC,CSASPKTGAGYNEQFF
few,TRBV5-1,TRBD1,TRBJ1-1,TGCGCCAGCAGCGGGGGACAGCTGAACACTGAAGCTTTCTTT,CASSGGQLNTEAFF
few,TRBV7-2,.,TRBJ2-3,TGTGCCAGCAGCTTAGGAGCGTGGACAGAGCAGTATTTT,CASSLGAWTEQYF
many,TRBV20-1,.,TRBJ2-6,TGCAGTGCCAGAAACCCGGGCCCGATACCCTCTGGGGCCAACGTCCTGACTTTC,CSARNPGPIPSGANVLTF
few,TRBV5-4,.,TRBJ1-2,TGTGCCAGCAGCTTGGACAGGGAGAACTATGGCTACACCTTC,CASSLDRENYGYTF
few,TRBV9,.,TRBJ1-2,TGTGCCAGCAGCAACAGGGTTGACGGCTACACCTTC,CASSNRVDGYTF
.,TRBV7-2,TRBD2,TRBJ2-4,TGTGCCAGCAGCCCCCACAGCGGGAGGGCCTTAGCCAAAAACATTCAGTACTTC,CASSPHSGRALAKNIQYF
.,TRBV18,.,TRBJ2-5,TGTGCCAGCTCTGCTAACCGGGACTCCCAAGAGACCCAGTACTTC,CASSANRDSQETQYF
.,TRBV18,.,TRBJ2-3,TGTGCCAGCTCACCCGACAAGGGGTGGACAGATACGCAGTATTTT,CASSPDKGWTDTQYF
.,TRBV3-1,TRBD1,TRBJ2-5,TGTGCCGGCAGCCAAGCCGGGACAGGAGAGTCAGAGACCCAGTACTTC,CAGSQAGTGESETQYF
.,TRBV7-9,TRBD2,TRBJ2-1,TGTGCCAGCAGCGCCGCTAGCGGGGGTGGGAATGAGCAGTTCTTC,CASSAASGGGNEQFF
few,TRBV7-9,.,TRBJ2-5,TGTGCCAGCAGCGTGGGGGGCGCAGAGACCCAGTACTTC,CASSVGGAETQYF
.,TRBV7-9,.,TRBJ1-1,TGTGCCAGTAGCTCCCGTGACGGCCAAGAAGCTTTCTTT,CASSSRDGQEAFF
.,TRBV7-2,TRBD2,TRBJ2-1,TGTGCCAGCAGCTCCGGGCCGACTAGCGGGAGGGGTGAGCAGTTCTTC,CASSSGPTSGRGEQFF
.,TRBV29-1,.,TRBJ1-1,TGCAGCGTTGCGGGCGGGCGAGACGCTGAAGCTTTCTTT,CSVAGGRDAEAFF
many,TRBV5-1,.,TRBJ2-7,TGCGCCAGCAGCTTCGGCAGGGAAAGCGAGCAGTACTTC,CASSFGRESEQYF
.,TRBV12-3/TRBV12-4,.,TRBJ2-1,TGTGCCAGCAGTTGGAGGGGAAGGTTACAAGAGTTCTTC,CASSWRGRLQEFF
.,TRBV5-1,TRBD1,TRBJ2-3,TGCGCCAGCAGCTGGGCAGGACAGGGGGCTGCAGATACGCAGTATTTT,CASSWAGQGAADTQYF
.,TRBV6-5,.,TRBJ2-7,TGTGCCGCAGGGGCCTCGAAACACAATGAGCAGTACTTC,CAAGASKHNEQYF
few,TRBV7-9,TRBD2,TRBJ2-7,TGTGCCAGCAGCCGGGGGCTAGCGGGAGCTACCTACGAGCAGTACTTC,CASSRGLAGATYEQYF
.,TRBV27,.,TRBJ2-1,TGTGCCAGCAGCCGTCTCGCCAGGAGTGATGGGCAGTTCTTC,CASSRLARSDGQFF
few,TRBV2,TRBD2,TRBJ2-7,TGTGCCAGCAGTGAAGCCATGGCGGGAGGCCTCCTCCTCGGCGAGCAGTACTTC,CASSEAMAGGLLLGEQYF
once,TRBV20-1,.,TRBJ1-3,TGCAGTGCTAGAGACGGAACCTCTGGAAACACCATATATTTT,CSARDGTSGNTIYF
few,TRBV7-2,.,TRBJ2-3,TGTGCCAGCAGATCTTTGGGGCCGGGACCAGATACGCAGTATTTT,CASRSLGPGPDTQYF
.,TRBV7-2,.,TRBJ2-2,TGTGCCAGCAGTCGCAGCGGAGCGAACACCGGGGAGCTGTTTTTT,CASSRSGANTGELFF
.,TRBV7-8,.,TRBJ1-3,TGTGCCAGCAGCTCCCCACGAGCAAGCTCTGGAAACACCATATATTTT,CASSSPRASSGNTIYF
.,TRBV7-2,.,TRBJ2-1,TGTGCCAGCAGCGTGGTTACCCAGAAAAGCTCCTACAATGAGCAGTTCTTC,CASSVVTQKSSYNEQFF
.,TRBV9,.,TRBJ1-5,TGTGCCAGCAGCGTAGGAGGGATTAGCAATCAGCCCCAGCATTTT,CASSVGGISNQPQHF
many,TRBV5-1,.,TRBJ1-2,TGCGCCAGCAGCTTGAGGTCTGACTATGGCTACACCTTC,CASSLRSDYGYTF
.,TRBV7-8,.,TRBJ2-7,TGTGCCAGCAGCTTACCCGAGACCGGATACGAGCAGTACTTC,CASSLPETGYEQYF
.,TRBV27,.,TRBJ2-5,TGTGCCAGCAGTTTCCAGGACCAAGAGACCCAGTACTTC,CASSFQDQETQYF
few,TRBV4-3,TRBD2,TRBJ2-3,TGCGCCAGCAGCCAAGACGGGAGGGCCCCGCAATATACGCAGTATTTT,CASSQDGRAPQYTQYF
.,TRBV7-2,.,TRBJ1-1,TGTGCCAGCAGCTCGGCCGCGGGCATGAACACTGAAGCTTTCTTT,CASSSAAGMNTEAFF